These T cell receptor beta chains were read from a single sample in a study of somatic mutations in cytotoxic T cells in rheumatoid arthritis. Assay used: immunoSEQ multiplex PCR; TCRdb lists only in-frame clones, some missing. The sample yields around 20,000 clones, around 86% seen once. Sequencing was carried out using CD8+ T cells sorted from blood. All receptors derive from an adult with rheumatoid arthritis. The CDR3 runs from the conserved cysteine through the conserved F or W. A D gene is named only where the DNA matches it firmly. Clone sizes are given selectively: once, few, many, or a class where the clone is expanded.

V: TRBV4-2; size: NA; J: TRBJ2-1; D: TRBD2; DNA: TGTGCCAGCAGCCAAAGCCGGACTAGCCCCCATGAGCAGTTCTTC; CDR3: CASSQSRTSPHEQFF
V: TRBV27; size: NA; J: TRBJ1-5; D: TRBD1; DNA: TGTGCCAGCAGTCCCCGGACAGGGAATCAGCCCCAGCATTTT; CDR3: CASSPRTGNQPQHF
V: TRBV19; size: NA; J: TRBJ1-4; D: NA; DNA: TGTGCCAGTAGTAAAGGTGGGCAGGAGTCCCGTAATGAAAAACTGTTTTTT; CDR3: CASSKGGQESRNEKLFF
V: TRBV27; size: NA; J: TRBJ1-2; D: NA; DNA: TGTGCCAGCAGTTTTTTTGGGGGTAACTATGGCTACACCTTC; CDR3: CASSFFGGNYGYTF
V: TRBV27; size: NA; J: TRBJ1-2; D: TRBD1; DNA: TGTGCCAGCAGTTTATCGAGCAGGGGGAGCGGCTACACCTTC; CDR3: CASSLSSRGSGYTF
V: TRBV4-3; size: once; J: TRBJ1-6; D: TRBD1; DNA: TGCGCCAGCAGCCAAGAATGGACAGGGATTAATTCACCCCTCCACTTT; CDR3: CASSQEWTGINSPLHF
V: TRBV5-1; size: NA; J: TRBJ1-1; D: NA; DNA: TGCGCCAGCAGCTTAGGGCAAACTGAAGCTTTCTTT; CDR3: CASSLGQTEAFF
V: TRBV7-2; size: NA; J: TRBJ1-2; D: NA; DNA: TGTGCCAGCAGCTTAGCGCCGTGGAGGGGCTACACCTTC; CDR3: CASSLAPWRGYTF
V: TRBV19; size: NA; J: TRBJ2-1; D: TRBD2; DNA: TGTGCCAGTAGTGGAGCTAGCGGGAGAGTTGGCAATGAGCAGTTCTTC; CDR3: CASSGASGRVGNEQFF
V: TRBV7-7; size: NA; J: TRBJ2-1; D: NA; DNA: TGTGCTAGCAGCTCACGACTGGAGGGGGAGCAGTTCTTC; CDR3: CASSSRLEGEQFF
V: TRBV5-8; size: NA; J: TRBJ2-5; D: NA; DNA: TGTGCCAGCAGACCAGTTAACCAAGAGACCCAGTACTTC; CDR3: CASRPVNQETQYF
V: TRBV4-1; size: NA; J: TRBJ2-1; D: TRBD1; DNA: TGCGCCAGCAGCCAAGTGACAGGGGCCGATTACAATGAGCAGTTCTTC; CDR3: CASSQVTGADYNEQFF
V: TRBV7-6; size: NA; J: TRBJ2-1; D: NA; DNA: TGTGCCAGCAGCGTAGTAGCGGAGGGCTCCTACAATGAGCAGTTCTTC; CDR3: CASSVVAEGSYNEQFF
V: TRBV6-1; size: NA; J: TRBJ1-5; D: NA; DNA: TGTGCCAGCAGCCCTTGGACCCGGCGGCAGCCCCAGCATTTT; CDR3: CASSPWTRRQPQHF
V: TRBV2; size: NA; J: TRBJ1-2; D: NA; DNA: TGTGCCAGCTCGCCCTCGGGGGTCAGGGATGGCTACACCTTC; CDR3: CASSPSGVRDGYTF
V: TRBV7-9; size: once; J: TRBJ2-3; D: NA; DNA: TGTGCCACCCTGACTGATGATACGCAGTATTTT; CDR3: CATLTDDTQYF
V: TRBV2; size: NA; J: TRBJ1-5; D: NA; DNA: TGTGCCAGCAGACAGGGACAAGGGAATCAGCCCCAGCATTTT; CDR3: CASRQGQGNQPQHF
V: TRBV7-6; size: NA; J: TRBJ1-1; D: NA; DNA: TGTGCCAGCGCCCTTGGCTTGAGCACTGAAGCTTTCTTT; CDR3: CASALGLSTEAFF
V: TRBV6-5; size: NA; J: TRBJ2-5; D: NA; DNA: TGTGCCAGCAGTTATAACAGGGAGACCCAGTACTTC; CDR3: CASSYNRETQYF
V: TRBV7-2; size: NA; J: TRBJ2-7; D: TRBD1; DNA: TGTGCCAGCAGCCACCGGGACAGGGCTTGGGAGCAGTACTTC; CDR3: CASSHRDRAWEQYF
V: TRBV27; size: NA; J: TRBJ1-1; D: TRBD1; DNA: TGTGCCAGCGGCAGGGGGCTCGACACTGAAGCTTTCTTT; CDR3: CASGRGLDTEAFF
V: TRBV6-5; size: NA; J: TRBJ1-2; D: NA; DNA: TGTGCCAGCAGTTACCAAGGGGGAGGCTATGGCTACACCTTC; CDR3: CASSYQGGGYGYTF
V: TRBV11-2; size: few; J: TRBJ1-4; D: TRBD1; DNA: TGTGCCAGCAGCCCACAGGGGGAAGGGGAAAAACTGTTTTTT; CDR3: CASSPQGEGEKLFF
V: TRBV5-1; size: NA; J: TRBJ1-1; D: NA; DNA: TGCGCCAGCAGCCCGGGCCCGAACACTGAAGCTTTCTTT; CDR3: CASSPGPNTEAFF
V: TRBV27; size: NA; J: TRBJ1-4; D: NA; DNA: TGTGCCAGCAGTTTCTCACAGGGACTTGGTGAAAAACTGTTTTTT; CDR3: CASSFSQGLGEKLFF